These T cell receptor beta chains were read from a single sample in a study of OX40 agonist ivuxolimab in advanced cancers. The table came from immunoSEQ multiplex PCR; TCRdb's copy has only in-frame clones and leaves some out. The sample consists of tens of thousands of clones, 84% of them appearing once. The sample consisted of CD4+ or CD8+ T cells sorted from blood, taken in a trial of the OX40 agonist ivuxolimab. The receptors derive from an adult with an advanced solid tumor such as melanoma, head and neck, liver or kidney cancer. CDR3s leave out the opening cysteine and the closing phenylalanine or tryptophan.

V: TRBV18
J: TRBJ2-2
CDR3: ASSPRDQGNTGELF

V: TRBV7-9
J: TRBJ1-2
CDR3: ASSPTDGSGYT

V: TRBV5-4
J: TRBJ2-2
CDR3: ASSHGVGAGELF

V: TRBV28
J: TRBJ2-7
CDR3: ASSSPTAGALDYEQY

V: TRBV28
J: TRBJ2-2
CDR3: ASSPGLAGPHTGELF

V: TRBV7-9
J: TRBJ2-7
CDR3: ASRPTGSSYEQY

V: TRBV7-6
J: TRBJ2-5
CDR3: ASSLLAGGPSETQY

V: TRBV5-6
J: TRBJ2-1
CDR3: ASSLGARGPQGNEQF

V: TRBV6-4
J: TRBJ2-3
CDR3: ASSDSEGGPTDTQY

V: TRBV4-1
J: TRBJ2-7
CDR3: ASSQEDIRSYEQY

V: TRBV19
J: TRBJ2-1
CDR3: ASSITAGDSLYNEQF

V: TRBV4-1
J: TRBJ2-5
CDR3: ASSQGTGLGETQY

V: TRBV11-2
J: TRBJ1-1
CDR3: ASSFRGAEAF

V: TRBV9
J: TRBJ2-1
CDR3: ASSVGLAPQF

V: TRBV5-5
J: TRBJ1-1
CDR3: ASSLGQGRTEAF

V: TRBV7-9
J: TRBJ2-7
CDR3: ASSLGQGRSYEQY